A selection of T cell receptor beta chains follows, all from one sample in a study of regulatory T cells in long-lasting Graves disease. TCRdb re-called the multiplex PCR reads with MiXCR, one entry per CDR3 protein. The sample records under 450,000 distinct CDR3 sequences, roughly 25% being singletons. Sequences were derived from peripheral blood mononuclear cells (PBMCs), sampled when the disease was refractory, from a patient treated with antithyroid drugs. The receptor set was obtained from a woman aged 40 to 55 with Graves disease. Each CDR3 is given with its conserved first and last residue. The D gene is left open where the match is weak. Part of the rows lack a size; the others show once, few, many or a class for expanded clones.

J,D,V,size,CDR3,DNA
TRBJ2-4,.,TRBV13,few,CASSLGQSRFADIQYF,TGTGCCAGCAGCTTAGGACAGTCCCGTTTTGCGGACATTCAGTACTTC
TRBJ1-5,.,TRBV13,many,CASSSKTVPGQPQHF,TGTGCCAGCAGCTCGAAGACCGTACCGGGACAGCCCCAGCATTTT
TRBJ2-7,.,TRBV30,.,CAWVDRDFPYEQYF,TGTGCCTGGGTAGACCGGGACTTCCCTTACGAGCAGTACTTC
TRBJ2-2,TRBD2,TRBV7-8,few,CASSPGLAGFVSPSNTGELFF,TGTGCCAGCAGCCCCGGACTAGCGGGCTTTGTTAGCCCATCGAACACCGGGGAGCTGTTTTTT
TRBJ2-1,.,TRBV12-3/TRBV12-4,.,CASSVLGSYNEQFF,TGTGCCAGCAGCGTACTAGGATCCTACAATGAGCAGTTCTTC
TRBJ2-4,TRBD2,TRBV12-3/TRBV12-4,.,CASSSRTSGDEKNIQYF,TGTGCCAGCAGTTCCAGGACTAGCGGGGATGAAAAAAACATTCAGTACTTC
TRBJ1-2,.,TRBV27,many,CASSLSGGNRYGYTF,TGTGCCAGCAGTTTGTCGGGGGGCAATCGGTATGGCTACACCTTC
TRBJ1-1,.,TRBV7-2,few,CASSPHRAGNTEAFF,TGTGCCAGCAGCCCTCACCGGGCGGGGAACACTGAAGCTTTCTTT
TRBJ1-1,.,TRBV29-1,many,CSAGRLDPNTEAFF,TGCAGCGCCGGACGCCTGGACCCGAACACTGAAGCTTTCTTT
TRBJ1-5,.,TRBV28,many,CASSLTHGSNQPQHF,TGTGCCAGCAGTTTGACGCATGGGAGCAATCAGCCCCAGCATTTT
TRBJ2-1,.,TRBV11-2,.,CASTGGGPYNEQFF,TGTGCCAGCACTGGAGGGGGTCCCTACAATGAGCAGTTCTTC
TRBJ2-1,TRBD2,TRBV18,.,CASSPFNGRAPNEQFF,TGTGCCAGCTCACCATTTAACGGGAGGGCGCCCAATGAGCAGTTCTTC
TRBJ1-1,.,TRBV28,many,CASRLQWGNTEAFF,TGTGCCAGCAGACTTCAGTGGGGGAACACTGAAGCTTTCTTT
TRBJ2-5,TRBD2,TRBV4-2,.,CASSLSLASGRQETQYF,TGTGCCAGCAGCCTGAGCCTCGCTAGCGGACGCCAAGAGACCCAGTACTTC
TRBJ2-5,.,TRBV11-2,many,CASSHLTGQETQYF,TGTGCCAGCAGCCACCTTACGGGGCAAGAGACCCAGTACTTC
TRBJ2-1,TRBD2,TRBV6-1,.,CASSEESGGGSYNEQFF,TGTGCCAGCAGTGAAGAGAGCGGCGGGGGCTCCTACAATGAGCAGTTCTTC
TRBJ1-2,.,TRBV28,few,CASSDRGRSDYGYTF,TGTGCCAGCAGTGATAGGGGACGGTCGGACTATGGCTACACCTTC
TRBJ1-5,.,TRBV7-2,many,CASSYNPGTHRGQPQHF,TGTGCCAGCAGCTACAACCCCGGGACCCATCGAGGGCAGCCCCAGCATTTT
TRBJ2-6,.,TRBV5-1,many,CASSFGGPGANVLTF,TGCGCCAGCAGCTTCGGGGGGCCTGGGGCCAACGTCCTGACTTTC
TRBJ2-7,.,TRBV5-5,.,CASISSHEQYF,TGTGCCAGCATCTCCAGCCACGAGCAGTACTTC
TRBJ2-7,.,TRBV12-3/TRBV12-4,few,CASSFGVIYEQYF,TGTGCCAGCAGTTTTGGAGTCATATACGAGCAGTACTTC
TRBJ2-5,TRBD1,TRBV11-2,many,CASSPILGQGRETQYF,TGTGCCAGCAGCCCTATTTTGGGACAGGGAAGGGAGACCCAGTACTTC